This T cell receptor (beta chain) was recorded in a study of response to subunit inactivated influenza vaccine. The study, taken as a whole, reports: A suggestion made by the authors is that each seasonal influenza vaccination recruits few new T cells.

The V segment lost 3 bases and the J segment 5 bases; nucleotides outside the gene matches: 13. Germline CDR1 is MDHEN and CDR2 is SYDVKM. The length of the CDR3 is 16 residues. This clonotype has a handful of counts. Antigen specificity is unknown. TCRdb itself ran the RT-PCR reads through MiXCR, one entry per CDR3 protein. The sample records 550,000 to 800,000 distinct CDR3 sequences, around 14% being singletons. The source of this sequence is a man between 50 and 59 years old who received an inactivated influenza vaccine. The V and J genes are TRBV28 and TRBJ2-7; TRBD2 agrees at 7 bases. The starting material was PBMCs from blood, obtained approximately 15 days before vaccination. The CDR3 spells CASSLSGAGRGHEQYF. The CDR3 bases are TGTGCCAGCAGTTTGAGCGGGGCGGGGAGGGGCCACGAGCAGTACTTC.